Sequencing of this T cell receptor beta chain was carried out in a study of blood T cell repertoires in COVID-19. As for the study in general: The study drew acute and convalescent COVID-19 samples from the United States, Italy and Spain. PBMCs, B-cell-depleted T cells, or T cells were the source of the cDNA or gDNA that made up the material.

Original methodology: Counts of nucleated cells, estimated from reference gene primer amplification, were obtained. Produced via immunoSEQ multiplex PCR; TCRdb's table is partial and in-frame only. V and J calls and clone size come straight from that table; D and trimming were deduced from the DNA. The sample holds approximately 170,000 clones, about 80% seen once. Sequenced: peripheral blood. The receptor was derived from a man aged 70-80 years with active or convalescent COVID-19.

This CDR3 is CAWRRDRVTLDYGYTF. DNA of the CDR3: TGTGCCTGGAGGAGGGACAGGGTAACCCTAGACTATGGCTACACCTTC. The V and J genes are TRBV30 and TRBJ1-2, with 9 bases aligning to TRBD1. Germline V gene lookup returns CDR1 GTSNPN and CDR2 SVGIG (reference sequence). After removal of 3 bases from V and 3 bases from J, the junction contained 11 bases not matched to a gene. The CDR3 is 16 residues long.